What follows are 20 T cell receptor beta chains derived from one specimen sequenced in a study of CD4+ T cells in melanoma. Clones were read by immunoSEQ multiplex PCR, and TCRdb kept only the in-frame ones, dropping some. Counted here are some 110,000 clones, around 93% occurring once; the ten biggest clones make up roughly 3.3%. Sequencing was done on a sample of peripheral blood. The receptors derive from a human donor with melanoma.

The chain recombines TRBV5-1 with TRBJ2-7; weak D call: TRBD2 (6 bases). In germline, CDR1 is SGHRS, CDR2 YFSETQ. The CDR3 covers 15 residues. V lost 6 bases to trimming and J lost 2 bases, with 18 bases between them. The CDR3 region is CASNPGGGTAYEQYF. The CDR3, as DNA: TGCGCCAGCAACCCCGGCGGAGGGACCGCCTACGAGCAGTACTTC.

The chain employs TRBV7-9 and TRBJ2-7; the D gene could be TRBD1 or TRBD2 (5 bases each). V lost 5 bases to trimming and J lost 3 bases, with 20 bases between them. CDR1 is SEHNR and CDR2 is FQNEAQ in the germline V gene (reference sequence). The CDR3 extends over 16 amino acids. The CDR3 DNA follows: TGTGCCAGCAGCCCCCGAGAGGGACGGGACCTCTACGAGCAGTACTTC. It translates to CASSPREGRDLYEQYF.

V gene TRBV2 combines with J gene TRBJ2-3, with 7 bases lining up with TRBD1. In germline, CDR1 is SNHLY, CDR2 FYNNEI. CDR3 length: 14 residues. Losses at the gene ends were 4 bases for V and 0 bases for J; bases not matched to a gene: 1. CDR3 sequence: CASSGQGSTDTQYF. CDR3 nucleotides: TGTGCCAGCAGTGGACAGGGTAGCACAGATACGCAGTATTTT.

The genes are TRBV4-2 and TRBJ2-3; D may be TRBD2 (6 bases). Deletions cut 4 bases from V and 2 bases from J, with 19 bases between. The CDR3 runs to 17 residues. Germline lookup yields CDR1 LGHNA and CDR2 YNFKEQ. The CDR3 DNA sequence: TGTGCCAGCAGCCCACTGGGAGTCACTAGCCTCACAGATACGCAGTATTTT. This gives the protein CASSPLGVTSLTDTQYF.

The genes are TRBV6-5 and TRBJ2-3, with D perhaps being TRBD1 or TRBD2 (5 bases each). The CDR3 covers 13 residues. The V gene lost 5 bases and the J gene lost 6 bases, with 12 bases spanning the gap. The germline V gene encodes CDR1 MNHEY and CDR2 SVGAGI. The CDR3 loop reads CASSPGTSDTQYF. The CDR3 region has the DNA TGTGCCAGCAGTCCAGGGACGTCGGATACGCAGTATTTT.

The genes are TRBV7-2 and TRBJ2-2; TRBD2 matches at 9 bases. J was trimmed by 4 bases and V by 5 bases; bases with no gene match: 8. This CDR3 spans 16 amino acids. Germline loops: CDR1 SGHTA, CDR2 FQGNSA. The CDR3 DNA sequence: TGTGCCAGCAGCCGAAGCGGGGGGACCCTCACCGGGGAGCTGTTTTTT. As protein: CASSRSGGTLTGELFF.

The chain has TRBV5-4 and TRBJ2-5; D perhaps matches TRBD1 (6 bases). CDR1 is SGHNT, CDR2 YYREEE, per germline (reference sequence). The CDR3 loop spans 14 amino acids. V gave up 2 bases and J gave up 4 bases, with 12 bases separating them. The CDR3 reads CASSLSTGGETQYF. DNA of the CDR3: TGTGCCAGCAGCTTATCGACAGGTGGAGAGACCCAGTACTTC.

On this clone: The same CDR3 is also encoded by other DNA sequences in this sample. The chain recombines TRBV28 with TRBJ1-5; TRBD1 matches at 8 bases. Unmatched junction bases numbered 3, after V lost 6 bases and J lost 2 bases. Germline lookup yields CDR1 MDHEN and CDR2 SYDVKM. The CDR3 loop spans 14 amino acids. This chain's CDR3 is CASSSGQGNQPQHF. The CDR3 nucleotides read TGTGCCAGCAGCTCGGGACAGGGCAATCAGCCCCAGCATTTT.

The chain combines TRBV25-1 with TRBJ2-3, with TRBD2 matching over 9 bases. Germline V gives CDR1 MGHDK, CDR2 SYGVNS. V lost 4 bases to trimming and J lost 7 bases; unmatched junction nucleotides: 9. This CDR3 spans 15 amino acids. The CDR3 spells CASSGGAGGAYTQYF. The CDR3, as DNA: TGTGCCAGCAGTGGGGGAGCGGGGGGCGCGTATACGCAGTATTTT.

This chain links TRBV6-1 with TRBJ2-7, with D perhaps given as TRBD1 or TRBD2 (6 bases each). In germline, CDR1 is MNHNS, CDR2 SASEGT. Trimming shortened V by 2 bases and J by 1 base, and 12 bases separated the two germline ends. This CDR3 has 15 residues. CDR3 DNA: TGTGCCAGCAGTGAAAGGGGGGAAGGGTCCTACGAGCAGTACTTC. This codes for CASSERGEGSYEQYF.

This chain uses TRBV4-1 with TRBJ2-3; D is perhaps TRBD1 (6 bases). This CDR3 has 15 residues. CDR1 is MGHRA and CDR2 is YSYEKL in the germline V gene. The V gene lost 7 bases and the J gene lost 2 bases, with 16 bases spanning the gap. The CDR3 here is CASTLGQIYTDTQYF. The CDR3 bases are TGCGCCAGCACTTTGGGACAAATCTACACAGATACGCAGTATTTT.

The chain employs TRBV18 and TRBJ1-5; perhaps TRBD1 as D (6 bases). Per the germline V gene, CDR1 is KGHSH and CDR2 is LQKENI. This CDR3 region has 15 residues. V was cut by 4 bases and J by 5 bases, with 15 bases left in between. CDR3 coding DNA: TGTGCCAGCTCACTCGACCCAGGGGTGGATCAGCCCCAGCATTTT. The encoded protein is CASSLDPGVDQPQHF.

This clone showed up just once. The V gene is TRBV21-1, the J gene TRBJ2-5; the DNA was not compared with TRBD2, the D call given in the table. TRBV21-1 is reported as a pseudogene. The CDR3 runs 17 residues. In DNA form, the CDR3 reads TGTGCCAGCAGCAAAGTAGGACTAGCGGGAGGGCGTGAGACCCAGTACTTC. Its translation: CASSKVGLAGGRETQYF.

This chain links TRBV19 with TRBJ2-3; D may be TRBD2 (5 bases). CDR1 and CDR2 (germline): LNHDA, SQIVND (reference sequence). This CDR3 is built from 14 residues. Trimming shortened V by 6 bases and J by 1 base, and 11 bases separated the two germline ends. CDR3 sequence: CASRSGAGTDTQYF. The CDR3 DNA follows: TGTGCCAGTAGGAGTGGAGCGGGCACAGATACGCAGTATTTT.

A few counts support this clone. V and J are TRBV4-1 and TRBJ1-5; 8 bases fit TRBD1. The CDR3 sequence is 16 residues long. After removal of 2 bases from V and 5 bases from J, the junction contained 8 bases not matched to a gene. Per germline, CDR1 MGHRA and CDR2 YSYEKL. CDR3 protein: CASSQSMQGADQPQHF. CDR3 bases: TGCGCCAGCAGCCAAAGCATGCAGGGGGCTGATCAGCCCCAGCATTTT.

The V and J genes are TRBV28 and TRBJ1-5; D remains ambiguous. The CDR3 sequence is 14 residues long. Germline CDR1 reads MDHEN; CDR2 reads SYDVKM. The V end lost 6 bases, the J end lost 0 bases, and 9 bases lay between the germline ends. The CDR3 nucleotides read TGTGCCAGCAGCCCACAACATAGCAATCAGCCCCAGCATTTT. Translation gives CASSPQHSNQPQHF.

The genes are TRBV28 and TRBJ1-2, with D unresolved. Germline CDR1 is MDHEN and CDR2 is SYDVKM. The CDR3 is 13 amino acids. Trimming removed 6 bases from V and 8 bases from J, with 16 bases in between. CDR3 nucleotide sequence: TGTGCCAGCAGCTTGCCAGGCCTTATGGGCTACACCTTC. Translated, it gives CASSLPGLMGYTF.

V is TRBV5-1 and J is TRBJ2-5; 7 bases match TRBD2. V lost 4 bases to trimming and J lost 4 bases; unmatched junction nucleotides: 7. This CDR3 has 14 amino acids. Germline assignment: CDR1 SGHRS and CDR2 YFSETQ. Here the CDR3 reads CASSLSGEGETQYF. The DNA of the CDR3 is TGCGCCAGCAGCCTGTCCGGGGAGGGAGAGACCCAGTACTTC.

The chain carries TRBV7-9 and TRBJ2-5; 8 nucleotides match TRBD1. The length of the CDR3 is 17 residues. Germline assignment: CDR1 SEHNR and CDR2 FQNEAQ (reference sequence). Trimming removed 1 base from V and 1 base from J; junction bases left unmatched: 8. CDR3 protein: CASSLVRDRSFQETQYF. The CDR3 bases are TGTGCCAGCAGCTTAGTACGGGACAGGAGCTTCCAAGAGACCCAGTACTTC.

J is TRBJ2-7 and V is TRBV6-5, with D perhaps TRBD1 (5 bases). Trimming took off 4 bases at V and 3 bases at J, with 7 bases between the two ends. Germline V gives CDR1 MNHEY, CDR2 SVGAGI. This CDR3 region has 12 residues. The CDR3 sequence: CASSLGLYEQYF. The CDR3 nucleotides read TGTGCCAGCAGTTTGGGGCTCTACGAGCAGTACTTC.